One and the same sample provided the 12 T cell receptor beta chains below, sequenced in a study of T cells in women clearing cervical HPV infection. The repertoire was sequenced with immunoSEQ multiplex PCR; TCRdb's copy has only in-frame clones and lacks some. The listing records approximately 38,000 clones. The specimen sequenced was blood buffy coat. Source of these receptors: a woman between 18 and 70 years old with a cervical HPV16 infection that either progressed to CIN3+ or cleared (not recorded which).

In the case of this clone: The CDR3 extends 3 residues past the end of the read, so its final part is completed from the germline J gene. The rearrangement uses TRBV7-2 and TRBJ2-4; D gene unclear. The length of the CDR3 is 13 residues. Germline values: CDR1 SGHTA, CDR2 FQGNSA. CDR3 amino acids: CASSLYEVRGQYF. The sequenced CDR3 bases are TGTGCCAGCAGCTTGTATGAGGTCCGTGGT.

On this clone itself: The read ends 3 residues shy of where the CDR3 ends; the end is completed using the germline J gene. The rearrangement uses TRBV6-2 or TRBV6-3 and TRBJ1-1, with D perhaps TRBD1 (6 bases). Trimming pared 3 bases from V and 5 bases from J, leaving 13 bases between. CDR1 and CDR2 (germline): MNHEY, SVGEGT. The CDR3 totals 14 residues. The CDR3 DNA, read in part, is TGTGCCAGCAGTTATGGGGGGGGCAAAACTGAA. Translating it yields CASSYGGGKTE. The CDR3 in its entirety is CASSYGGGKTEAFF.

Turning to this clone: From the germline J gene comes the end of the CDR3, since the read stops 3 residues before it. The rearrangement uses TRBV7-2 and TRBJ1-4; weak D call: TRBD1 (6 bases). Trimming stripped 5 bases from V and 8 bases from J, with 12 bases between. Germline CDR1 and CDR2: SGHTA and FQGNSA. The CDR3 extends over 13 amino acids. The CDR3 DNA, read in part, is TGTGCCAGCAGCAGAACAGGGAACGAAAAA. Translated, it gives CASSRTGNEK. The full CDR3 protein reads CASSRTGNEKLFF.

CDR3 protein: CASSLGSSPNQPQHF. The DNA read from the CDR3 is TGTGCCAGCAGCTTGGGGTCAAGCCCGAATCAGCCC. The chain recombines TRBV5-4 with TRBJ1-5; no clear D gene. The sequenced fragment ends 3 residues before the CDR3 boundary, so the rest is inferred from the germline J gene. Per germline, CDR1 SGHNT and CDR2 YYREEE (reference sequence). The V end lost 0 bases, the J end lost 4 bases, and 11 bases lay between the germline ends. CDR3 length equals 15 residues.

About this clone itself: The DNA ends 3 residues before the CDR3 does, and the rest of the CDR3 is filled in from the germline J gene. V gene TRBV19 combines with J gene TRBJ1-1; TRBD1 agrees at 8 bases. The CDR3 is 17 amino acids. Germline CDR1 reads LNHDA; CDR2 reads SQIVND (reference sequence). V lost 1 base, J lost 1 base, and 8 bases stayed unmatched. CDR3 amino acids: CASSIGGLGQANTEAFF. The CDR3 DNA, read in part, is TGTGCCAGTAGTATAGGCGGTTTGGGACAGGCGAACACTGAA. The full variable domain, in which reference TRBV19 and TRBJ1-1 provide the parts outside the CDR3, is DGGITQSPKYLFRKEGQNVTLSCEQNLNHDAMYWYRQDPGQGLRLIYYSQIVNDFQKGDIAEGYSVSREKKESFPLTVTSAQKNPTAFYLCASSIGGLGQANTEAFFGQGTRLTVV.

About this clone itself: The read finishes 3 residues shy of the CDR3 end, and the germline J gene is used to complete it. The genes are TRBV6-2 or TRBV6-3 and TRBJ2-6, with a possible D match to TRBD1 (5 bases). This CDR3 has 14 residues. V lost 5 bases, J lost 4 bases, and 9 bases lay in between. In germline, CDR1 is MNHEY, CDR2 SVGEGT. The CDR3 DNA, read in part, is TGTGCCAGCAGTGACAGTACCGGGGCCAACGTC. Its protein is CASSDSTGANV. The whole CDR3 reads CASSDSTGANVLTF.

On this clone: The CDR3 end falls 3 residues outside the read, so it is completed with the germline J gene. The V and J genes are TRBV5-1 and TRBJ2-5, with 7 bases matching TRBD1. This CDR3 is built from 15 residues. Germline-derived CDR1 and CDR2 are SGHRS and YFSETQ. V was clipped by 4 bases and J by 5 bases; unmatched bases: 11. CDR3 bases read: TGCGCCAGCAGCCGAGATCTAGGGGGCGGTGAGACC. It specifies CASSRDLGGGET. The entire CDR3 sequence reads CASSRDLGGGETQYF.

With respect to this clone: The CDR3 extends 3 residues past the end of the read, so its final part is completed from the germline J gene. This chain joins TRBV29-1 and TRBJ2-7, with 8 positions matching TRBD2. J was trimmed by 3 bases and V by 6 bases; bases with no gene match: 10. Germline-derived CDR1 and CDR2 are SQVTM and ANQGSEA. This CDR3 has 14 amino acids. The DNA read from the CDR3 is TGCAGCGTGACGACCGCCAGCGGGAGCTACGAG. Translation gives CSVTTASGSYE. From start to end, the CDR3 is CSVTTASGSYEQYF.

About this clone: The CDR3 extends 3 residues past the end of the read, so its final part is completed from the germline J gene. The genes are TRBV7-9 and TRBJ1-1, with a tentative D call TRBD1 (6 bases). Germline V gene sequence: CDR1 SEHNR, CDR2 FQNEAQ (reference sequence). This CDR3 is built from 15 residues. CDR3 DNA, as far as it was read: TGTGCCAGCAGCTTAATAGGGACATCGAAAGAGACA. Amino acids: CASSLIGTSKET. The full CDR3 is CASSLIGTSKETAFF.

With respect to this clone: The sequenced fragment ends 3 residues before the CDR3 boundary, so the rest is inferred from the germline J gene. V and J are TRBV30 and TRBJ1-5; D gene unclear. Germline values: CDR1 GTSNPN, CDR2 SVGIG (reference sequence). Trimming cost V 0 bases and J 9 bases, with 15 bases left between them. The CDR3 runs 14 residues. CDR3: CAWSVAGNPSPQHF. The part of the CDR3 DNA that was read is TGTGCCTGGAGTGTAGCAGGCAATCCATCGCCC.

Comments on this clone: The missing CDR3 end, 3 residues past where the read stops, is filled in from the germline J gene. The chain carries TRBV6-1 and TRBJ1-3, with no clear D. This CDR3 is 10 amino acids long. CDR1 MNHNS and CDR2 SASEGT come from the germline V gene. CDR3 DNA, as far as it was read: TGTGCCAGCAGTGAATTGACT. Its protein product is CASSELT. The full-length CDR3 reads as CASSELTIYF.

Worth noting for this clone: The CDR3 goes on 3 residues after the read ends, and that part is filled in from the germline J gene. This chain links TRBV7-6 with TRBJ1-1, with D uncertain. The CDR3 is 16 amino acids. Trimming pared 4 bases from V and 1 base from J, leaving 16 bases between. CDR1 and CDR2 (germline): SGHVS, FNYEAQ. The sequenced CDR3 bases are TGTGCCAGCAGCTGGGTAGCAGAGTCCTCGAACACTGAA. It translates to CASSWVAESSNTE. The CDR3 in full is CASSWVAESSNTEAFF.